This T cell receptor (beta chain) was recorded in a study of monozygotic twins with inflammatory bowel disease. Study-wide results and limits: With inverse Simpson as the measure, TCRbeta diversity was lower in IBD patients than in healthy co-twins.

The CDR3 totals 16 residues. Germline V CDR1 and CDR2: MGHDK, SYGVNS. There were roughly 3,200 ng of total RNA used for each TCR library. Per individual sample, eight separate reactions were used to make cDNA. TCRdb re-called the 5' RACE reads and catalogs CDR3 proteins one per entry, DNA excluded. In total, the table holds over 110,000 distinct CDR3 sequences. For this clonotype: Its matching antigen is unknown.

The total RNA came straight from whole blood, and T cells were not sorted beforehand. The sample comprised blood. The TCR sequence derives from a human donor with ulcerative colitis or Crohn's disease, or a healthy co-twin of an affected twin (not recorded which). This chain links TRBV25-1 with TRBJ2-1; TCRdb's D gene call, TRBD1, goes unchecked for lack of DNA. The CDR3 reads CASRRIGGEVWDEQFF.